This section outlines one T cell receptor beta chain sequence together with its context. The germline gives CDR1 LNHDA, CDR2 SQIVND (reference sequence). V lost 0 bases to trimming and J lost 8 bases; unmatched junction nucleotides: 11. This CDR3 has 16 residues. The sample is drawn from a study of cytomegalovirus exposure and HLA in healthy donors. Vbeta (60) and Jbeta (13) primers were used in the PCR. Repertoires were generated with immunoSEQ multiplex PCR, while TCRdb's copy carries only in-frame clones and drops some. The sample includes 150,000 or so clones, 70% to 80% seen only once; the top ten take roughly 0.76%.

V is TRBV19 and J is TRBJ1-2, with 8 bases that match TRBD1. The specimen sequenced was PBMCs. The TCR originated in a female donor in good health and CMV-seronegative. Here the CDR3 reads CASSIETGAGVAGYTF. CDR3 nucleotides: TGTGCCAGTAGTATAGAGACAGGGGCGGGCGTCGCAGGCTACACCTTC.